A single sample gave rise to the 13 T cell receptor beta chains below, sequenced in a study of CD8 T cells in ankylosing spondylitis. MiXCR, run by TCRdb on the 5' RACE reads, gives a single entry per CDR3 protein. The table includes 200,000 to 300,000 distinct CDR3 sequences, roughly a tenth detected once. The material sequenced was blood, either unsorted or a sorted T cell fraction (not recorded which). Receptor source: a male donor with ankylosing spondylitis or in good health (not recorded which).

The rearrangement joins TRBV7-9 to TRBJ2-5, with a weak D call TRBD1 (5 bases). The V end lost 3 bases, the J end lost 3 bases, and 14 bases lay between the germline ends. Germline lookup yields CDR1 SEHNR and CDR2 FQNEAQ (reference sequence). The CDR3 runs to 15 residues. CDR3 sequence (DNA): TGTGCCAGCAGCTTTGCAGGGATGAAAGAAGAGACCCAGTACTTC. Amino acids: CASSFAGMKEETQYF.

This clonotype was seen many times. The chain is built from TRBV20-1 and TRBJ2-7; possibly TRBD1 or TRBD2 for D (5 bases each). CDR1 is DFQATT and CDR2 is SNEGSKA in the germline V gene (reference sequence). This CDR3 region has 13 residues. The V and J ends lost 3 bases and 4 bases respectively, with 13 bases between them. The CDR3 protein is CSASFQGGYEQYF. The CDR3 DNA follows: TGCAGTGCTAGCTTCCAGGGCGGGTACGAGCAGTACTTC.

The V gene is TRBV6-5, the J gene TRBJ1-1, with D possibly TRBD1 on 5 matching bases. CDR3 size: 15 residues. In germline, CDR1 is MNHEY, CDR2 SVGAGI. The germline V and J ends were trimmed by 4 bases and 4 bases, with 16 bases remaining between them. CDR3 DNA sequence: TGTGCCAGCAGTTTCCCCCGGGGGGGGAGCACTGAAGCTTTCTTT. Amino acid sequence: CASSFPRGGSTEAFF.

In its sample, this clonotype was seen many times. The chain employs TRBV6-5 and TRBJ2-5; 8 bases match TRBD1. This CDR3 spans 13 amino acids. After removal of 2 bases from V and 5 bases from J, the junction contained 1 base not matched to a gene. Germline values: CDR1 MNHEY, CDR2 SVGAGI. CDR3 nucleotides: TGTGCCAGCAGTTACCGGGACAGGGAGACCCAGTACTTC. This sequence encodes CASSYRDRETQYF.

This clonotype was seen repeatedly, ten times or more. The rearrangement uses TRBV5-1 and TRBJ2-2, with a possible D match to TRBD2 (5 bases). The CDR3 runs 15 residues. Germline CDR1 is SGHRS and CDR2 is YFSETQ. Trimming took off 4 bases at V and 3 bases at J, with 13 bases between the two ends. The CDR3 is CASSAQTGYTGELFF. In DNA, the CDR3 is TGCGCCAGCAGCGCCCAGACGGGGTACACCGGGGAGCTGTTTTTT.

At least ten counts were recorded for this clonotype. This rearrangement joins TRBV5-1 to TRBJ2-1; 13 nucleotides align to TRBD2. V was pared by 4 bases and J by 9 bases, with 7 bases of the junction left unmatched. CDR1 and CDR2 (germline): SGHRS, YFSETQ. The CDR3 spans 15 residues. The CDR3 DNA is TGCGCCAGCAGCCCAACTAGCGGGAGGGCCGGTGAGCAGTTCTTC. Protein sequence: CASSPTSGRAGEQFF.

This clonotype has just a few counts. This sequence joins TRBV10-3 and TRBJ2-2, with D unresolved. The CDR3 contains 14 residues. Germline V gives CDR1 ENHRY, CDR2 SYGVKD. V gave up 7 bases and J gave up 2 bases, with 11 bases separating them. CDR3: CAITRQPNTGELFF. CDR3 in DNA: TGTGCCATCACCCGGCAGCCAAACACCGGGGAGCTGTTTTTT.

Ten or more counts support this clonotype. The rearrangement links TRBV12-3 or TRBV12-4 to TRBJ1-2; D gene ambiguous. The germline V and J ends were trimmed by 1 base and 4 bases, with 13 bases remaining between them. The CDR3 has 15 amino acids. The CDR3: CASSLGTAPLYGYTF. CDR3 coding DNA: TGTGCCAGCAGTTTAGGGACGGCCCCCCTCTATGGCTACACCTTC.

There are many counts of this clonotype. V gene TRBV12-3 or TRBV12-4 combines with J gene TRBJ1-1; possibly TRBD1 for D (5 bases). V dropped 7 bases and J dropped 5 bases, with 14 bases sitting between them. The CDR3 extends over 13 amino acids. CDR3: CASTWGGGTEAFF. CDR3 DNA sequence: TGTGCCAGCACCTGGGGGGGAGGGACTGAAGCTTTCTTT.

The sample holds many counts of this clonotype. The chain joins TRBV20-1 to TRBJ1-5, with a tentative D call TRBD1 (5 bases). Trimming removed 0 bases from V and 0 bases from J, with 15 bases in between. CDR3 length: 17 amino acids. Germline V CDR1 and CDR2: DFQATT, SNEGSKA (reference sequence). The CDR3 region has the DNA TGCAGTGCTAGAGATCGTGAACAGGCCTATAGCAATCAGCCCCAGCATTTT. The encoded protein is CSARDREQAYSNQPQHF.

This clonotype appeared a few times. The chain joins TRBV3-1 to TRBJ1-1; D is unclear. Germline V gene lookup returns CDR1 LGHDT and CDR2 YNNKEL (reference sequence). The CDR3 is made up of 15 amino acids. The V and J ends lost 4 bases and 4 bases respectively, with 16 bases between them. CDR3 in DNA: TGTGCCAGCAGCCCCCCCCGGCCCCAGTCCACTGAAGCTTTCTTT. Protein: CASSPPRPQSTEAFF. The whole variable domain, remainder taken from reference TRBV3-1 and TRBJ1-1, is DTAVSQTPKYLVTQMGNDKSIKCEQNLGHDTMYWYKQDSKKFLKIMFSYNNKELIINETVPNRFSPKSPDKAHLNLHINSLELGDSAVYFCASSPPRPQSTEAFFGQGTRLTVV.

This clonotype showed up many times. The rearrangement joins TRBV12-3 or TRBV12-4 to TRBJ1-5, with D unclear. V lost 6 bases, J lost 1 base, and 10 bases lay in between. This CDR3 has 14 amino acids. CDR3 residues: CASSPPGSNQPQHF. The CDR3 DNA reads as TGTGCCAGCAGCCCCCCGGGGAGCAATCAGCCCCAGCATTTT.

This clonotype was recorded at least ten times. The genes are TRBV20-1 and TRBJ1-2; possibly TRBD1 for D (6 bases). Germline CDR1 reads DFQATT; CDR2 reads SNEGSKA (reference sequence). The germline V and J ends were trimmed by 5 bases and 5 bases, with 15 bases remaining between them. The CDR3 is made up of 13 amino acids. DNA for the CDR3: TGCAGTGCTCCCCCAGAGGGGGTGTATGGCTACACCTTC. Protein: CSAPPEGVYGYTF.